Listed below are T cell receptor beta chains from one sample, sequenced in a study of T cell repertoires in cytomegalovirus infection. TCRdb reprocessed the reads via MiXCR and lists one record per CDR3 protein. The sample lists more than 250,000 distinct CDR3 sequences; 20% to 25% were seen once. These receptors have no identified antigens. The sample consisted of cultured PBMCs, taken from culture after CMV antigen stimulation. These receptors were obtained from a human donor in good health (CMV status not recorded). Some clones in this sample may be carry-over from other donors' samples. CDR3s include the opening cysteine and the closing phenylalanine or tryptophan. D genes are given only for firm matches. Only some rows state a clone size, as once, few, many or a class for expanded clones.

length: 16; J: TRBJ1-6; D: NA; V: TRBV7-9; size: many; CDR3: CASSPRTGTENSPLHF; DNA: TGTGCCAGCAGCCCACGAACCGGGACGGAGAATTCACCCCTCCACTTT
length: 12; J: TRBJ2-7; D: TRBD2; V: TRBV7-2; size: many; CDR3: CASGRGGYEQYF; DNA: TGTGCCAGCGGCCGGGGGGGCTACGAGCAGTACTTC
length: 16; J: TRBJ1-2; D: TRBD1; V: TRBV7-2; size: NA; CDR3: CASSLVAGTVGYGYTF; DNA: TGTGCCAGCAGCTTAGTCGCCGGGACAGTTGGCTATGGCTACACCTTC
length: 15; J: TRBJ1-2; D: NA; V: TRBV18; size: few; CDR3: CASSPGQKRYYGYTF; DNA: TGTGCCAGCTCACCAGGACAGAAACGCTACTATGGCTACACCTTC
length: 14; J: TRBJ1-2; D: NA; V: TRBV12-3/TRBV12-4; size: once; CDR3: CASSSGWGSSGYTF; DNA: TGTGCCAGCAGTTCTGGCTGGGGAAGCTCTGGCTACACCTTC
length: 15; J: TRBJ2-2; D: TRBD2; V: TRBV20-1; size: few; CDR3: CSVGVLAGGAGELFF; DNA: TGCAGTGTCGGAGTCCTAGCGGGAGGGGCCGGGGAGCTGTTTTTT
length: 15; J: TRBJ1-4; D: NA; V: TRBV9; size: few; CDR3: CASSIGHSTNEKLFF; DNA: TGTGCCAGCAGCATCGGACATTCGACTAATGAAAAACTGTTTTTT
length: 15; J: TRBJ1-4; D: NA; V: TRBV4-1; size: few; CDR3: CASSQSPWTNEKLFF; DNA: TGCGCCAGCAGCCAATCCCCCTGGACTAATGAAAAACTGTTTTTT
length: 14; J: TRBJ1-2; D: NA; V: TRBV14; size: few; CDR3: CASSQDSTLYGYTF; DNA: TGTGCCAGCAGCCAAGATTCCACCCTATATGGCTACACCTTC
length: 15; J: TRBJ1-6; D: NA; V: TRBV3-1; size: NA; CDR3: CASSQGNSYNSPLHF; DNA: TGTGCCAGCAGCCAAGGAAACAGCTATAATTCACCCCTCCACTTT
length: 14; J: TRBJ2-3; D: TRBD2; V: TRBV19; size: NA; CDR3: CASNSGRAADTQYF; DNA: TGTGCCAGTAATAGTGGGAGGGCCGCAGATACGCAGTATTTT
length: 14; J: TRBJ2-7; D: NA; V: TRBV28; size: NA; CDR3: CASSEPGRSYEQYF; DNA: TGTGCCAGCAGTGAACCAGGACGAAGCTACGAGCAGTACTTC
length: 15; J: TRBJ2-7; D: TRBD2; V: TRBV7-8; size: few; CDR3: CASVPVRDYTYEQYF; DNA: TGTGCCAGCGTTCCTGTCCGGGACTATACCTACGAGCAGTACTTC
length: 16; J: TRBJ2-2; D: TRBD2; V: TRBV29-1; size: few; CDR3: CSVEGPAGANTGELFF; DNA: TGCAGCGTTGAAGGTCCGGCGGGAGCGAACACCGGGGAGCTGTTTTTT
length: 11; J: TRBJ1-1; D: NA; V: TRBV6-5; size: NA; CDR3: CASSLQGRAFF; DNA: TGTGCCAGCAGTCTACAGGGCCGAGCTTTCTTT
length: 19; J: TRBJ2-6; D: TRBD2; V: TRBV7-2; size: many; CDR3: CASSLLFREGRSGANVLTF; DNA: TGTGCCAGCAGCTTACTCTTCCGGGAGGGCCGGTCTGGGGCCAACGTCCTGACTTTC
length: 15; J: TRBJ2-1; D: NA; V: TRBV4-2; size: NA; CDR3: CASSQGSSEYNEQFF; DNA: TGTGCCAGCAGCCAGGGTTCTAGCGAATACAATGAGCAGTTCTTC
length: 17; J: TRBJ2-1; D: TRBD2; V: TRBV5-1; size: NA; CDR3: CASSTGTSGSVRNEQFF; DNA: TGCGCCAGCAGCACCGGGACTAGCGGGAGTGTGAGGAATGAGCAGTTCTTC
length: 13; J: TRBJ2-2; D: NA; V: TRBV7-3; size: NA; CDR3: CASSFTGSRELFF; DNA: TGTGCCAGCAGCTTTACAGGGTCCAGGGAGCTGTTTTTT
length: 15; J: TRBJ2-1; D: TRBD2; V: TRBV10-3; size: NA; CDR3: CAISDLAGGGNEQFF; DNA: TGTGCCATCAGTGACCTAGCGGGGGGCGGTAATGAGCAGTTCTTC
length: 14; J: TRBJ1-1; D: NA; V: TRBV9; size: NA; CDR3: CASSSLGTHSEAFF; DNA: TGTGCCAGCAGCTCCCTAGGGACTCACAGTGAAGCTTTCTTT
length: 17; J: TRBJ2-1; D: TRBD2; V: TRBV6-2/TRBV6-3; size: few; CDR3: CASSSGLAGGPYNEQFF; DNA: TGTGCCAGCAGTTCAGGGCTAGCGGGAGGTCCCTACAATGAGCAGTTCTTC
length: 15; J: TRBJ2-6; D: NA; V: TRBV6-1; size: many; CDR3: CATSGHLSGANVLTF; DNA: TGTGCAACTTCGGGACATCTCTCTGGGGCCAACGTCCTGACTTTC
length: 15; J: TRBJ2-1; D: TRBD2; V: TRBV7-2; size: many; CDR3: CASSGLADYYNEQFF; DNA: TGTGCCAGCAGCGGGCTAGCGGACTACTACAATGAGCAGTTCTTC
length: 15; J: TRBJ2-5; D: TRBD1; V: TRBV6-2/TRBV6-3; size: few; CDR3: CASSYPRTGEETQYF; DNA: TGTGCCAGCAGTTACCCCAGGACAGGGGAAGAGACCCAGTACTTC
length: 14; J: TRBJ2-1; D: TRBD2; V: TRBV19; size: few; CDR3: CASTQREYYNEQFF; DNA: TGTGCCAGTACTCAGCGGGAGTACTACAATGAGCAGTTCTTC
length: 13; J: TRBJ1-1; D: NA; V: TRBV7-2; size: many; CDR3: CASSLAENTEAFF; DNA: TGTGCCAGCAGCTTAGCAGAGAACACTGAAGCTTTCTTT
length: 15; J: TRBJ2-1; D: NA; V: TRBV19; size: many; CDR3: CASREGGIRRGEQFF; DNA: TGTGCCAGTAGGGAGGGGGGAATCCGACGCGGTGAGCAGTTCTTC
length: 16; J: TRBJ2-5; D: NA; V: TRBV9; size: NA; CDR3: CASSPRGLDRGETQYF; DNA: TGTGCCAGCAGCCCACGGGGACTCGACCGAGGGGAGACCCAGTACTTC
length: 12; J: TRBJ2-1; D: NA; V: TRBV7-2; size: many; CDR3: CASTSGPNEQFF; DNA: TGTGCCAGCACCTCGGGGCCCAATGAGCAGTTCTTC
length: 17; J: TRBJ2-2; D: NA; V: TRBV20-1; size: NA; CDR3: CSARGDWGSGYTGELFF; DNA: TGCAGTGCTAGGGGAGACTGGGGTTCGGGCTACACCGGGGAGCTGTTTTTT
length: 15; J: TRBJ2-7; D: TRBD2; V: TRBV7-2; size: NA; CDR3: CASSNGLAGQYEQYF; DNA: TGTGCCAGCAGCAACGGACTAGCGGGACAATACGAGCAGTACTTC
length: 14; J: TRBJ2-1; D: NA; V: TRBV12-3/TRBV12-4; size: few; CDR3: CASTSFSSYNEQFF; DNA: TGTGCCAGCACATCCTTCAGCTCCTACAATGAGCAGTTCTTC
length: 13; J: TRBJ1-1; D: TRBD1; V: TRBV5-1; size: NA; CDR3: CASTGTGNTEAFF; DNA: TGCGCCAGCACCGGGACAGGGAACACTGAAGCTTTCTTT
length: 13; J: TRBJ2-2; D: NA; V: TRBV2; size: NA; CDR3: CASSASSAGELFF; DNA: TGTGCCAGCAGTGCTAGTTCGGCCGGGGAGCTGTTTTTT
length: 11; J: TRBJ2-3; D: NA; V: TRBV6-5; size: many; CDR3: CASSYLRTQYF; DNA: TGTGCCAGCAGTTACCTGCGTACGCAGTATTTT
length: 17; J: TRBJ2-3; D: NA; V: TRBV6-6; size: few; CDR3: CASSYSSGQRSTDTQYF; DNA: TGTGCCAGCAGTTACTCCTCCGGTCAGCGTAGCACAGATACGCAGTATTTT
length: 17; J: TRBJ2-5; D: NA; V: TRBV7-2; size: NA; CDR3: CASSLLFEDALQETQYF; DNA: TGTGCCAGCAGCTTATTATTCGAGGACGCTTTACAAGAGACCCAGTACTTC
length: 14; J: TRBJ1-1; D: NA; V: TRBV7-2; size: many; CDR3: CASSLDAGNTEAFF; DNA: TGTGCCAGCAGCTTAGACGCAGGGAACACTGAAGCTTTCTTT
length: 12; J: TRBJ2-2; D: NA; V: TRBV18; size: few; CDR3: CASLMNTGELFF; DNA: TGTGCCAGCTTAATGAACACCGGGGAGCTGTTTTTT
length: 13; J: TRBJ1-5; D: NA; V: TRBV6-2/TRBV6-3; size: NA; CDR3: CASSYSWHQPQHF; DNA: TGTGCCAGCAGTTACTCGTGGCATCAGCCCCAGCATTTT
length: 17; J: TRBJ2-3; D: TRBD2; V: TRBV7-2; size: many; CDR3: CASSPGLAGPLTDTQYF; DNA: TGTGCCAGCAGCCCGGGACTAGCGGGACCACTCACAGATACGCAGTATTTT
length: 14; J: TRBJ2-5; D: TRBD2; V: TRBV12-3/TRBV12-4; size: few; CDR3: CASSASGVQETQYF; DNA: TGTGCCAGCAGCGCTAGCGGGGTCCAAGAGACCCAGTACTTC
length: 12; J: TRBJ2-1; D: TRBD2; V: TRBV12-3/TRBV12-4; size: many; CDR3: CASSFSGRRQFF; DNA: TGTGCCAGCAGTTTTAGCGGGCGTAGGCAGTTCTTC
length: 14; J: TRBJ1-1; D: NA; V: TRBV14; size: NA; CDR3: CASSQWYVRDQAFF; DNA: TGTGCCAGCAGCCAATGGTATGTAAGGGACCAAGCTTTCTTT
length: 13; J: TRBJ1-1; D: NA; V: TRBV6-1; size: NA; CDR3: CATYIRMNTEAFF; DNA: TGTGCCACCTATATTAGAATGAACACTGAAGCTTTCTTT
length: 14; J: TRBJ2-5; D: NA; V: TRBV18; size: few; CDR3: CASSPQAPGETQYF; DNA: TGTGCCAGCTCACCTCAGGCCCCGGGAGAGACCCAGTACTTC
length: 15; J: TRBJ1-3; D: TRBD1; V: TRBV27; size: few; CDR3: CASSSTGGPGNTIYF; DNA: TGTGCCAGCAGTTCGACAGGGGGCCCTGGAAACACCATATATTTT
length: 13; J: TRBJ1-2; D: NA; V: TRBV2; size: NA; CDR3: CASSLGQGGGYTF; DNA: TGTGCCAGCAGTTTGGGGCAGGGTGGTGGCTACACCTTC
length: 12; J: TRBJ2-3; D: NA; V: TRBV20-1; size: NA; CDR3: CSAWELTDTQYF; DNA: TGCAGTGCTTGGGAGCTTACAGATACGCAGTATTTT
length: 16; J: TRBJ2-1; D: TRBD2; V: TRBV4-1; size: many; CDR3: CASSQRLANGHNEQFF; DNA: TGCGCCAGCAGCCAACGACTAGCAAATGGGCACAATGAGCAGTTCTTC
length: 15; J: TRBJ1-5; D: NA; V: TRBV7-6; size: few; CDR3: CASSAPGTSNQPQHF; DNA: TGTGCCAGCAGCGCTCCAGGGACGAGCAATCAGCCCCAGCATTTT